The source of this T cell receptor (beta chain) is a study of cytomegalovirus exposure and HLA in healthy donors. Study-level information: The 100 million to 140 million unique TCR beta sequences, from about 170 million T cells, were found by an earlier analysis.

Researchers ran the PCR with 60 Vbeta and 13 Jbeta primers. Repertoires were generated with immunoSEQ multiplex PCR, while TCRdb's copy carries only in-frame clones and drops some. The table records approximately 120,000 clones, approximately 80% of them present only once. The CDR3 is 15 amino acids. V dropped 6 bases and J dropped 0 bases, with 12 bases sitting between them. CDR1 and CDR2 from the germline V gene are MRHNA and SNTAGT. Points on this clone: Its cognate antigen is unknown.

Study-level results: In a later analysis, most CMV-associated TCR beta chains appeared HLA-restricted. Later analysis reportedly placed an Asian-associated ancestry cluster below the approximately 680-donor mean in N-insertions.

Sequenced input: PBMCs. This chain joins TRBV6-4 and TRBJ2-1, with D maybe TRBD2 (5 bases). The TCR comes from a man younger than 30 in good health and CMV-seronegative. This chain's CDR3 is CASSLEASSYNEQFF. CDR3 nucleotides: TGTGCCAGCAGCTTGGAGGCTAGCTCCTACAATGAGCAGTTCTTC.